Sequencing of this T cell receptor (beta chain) was carried out in a study of T cells in Graves' hyperthyroidism and ophthalmopathy. Patients affected by ophthalmopathy presented a Clinical Activity Score of at least 3, a NOSPECS grade of at least 4, and disease duration below 3 months. In making diagnoses, clinical symptoms, serum thyroxine and TRAb, thyroid ultrasound and orbital computed tomography were all used. TCR beta CDR3 sequences were amplified from RNA transcripts. In the first-round RT-PCR of the TCR CDR3, the HTBI primer set was used. Each CDR3 protein is one row after TCRdb ran MiXCR on the multiplex PCR reads. The sample lists around 530,000 distinct CDR3 sequences; about a sixth were seen once. Only a few counts were recorded for this clonotype. Its specificity is unknown. Study-wide results and caveats: Researchers found most expanded thyroid clonotypes above 0.001 in blood as well. Before onset, by a median of around six months, the model predicted ophthalmopathy.

CDR1 and CDR2 (germline): SGHTA, FQGNSA. V shed 5 bases and J shed 4 bases, with 9 bases lying between them. This CDR3 contains 13 residues. Material: blood. The gene calls are TRBV7-2 and TRBJ1-5; D unclear. This sequence originates from a woman aged 18-30 years with Graves' ophthalmopathy. The CDR3 DNA is TGTGCCAGCAGCCTGTACAAGAATCAGCCCCAGCATTTT. It encodes CASSLYKNQPQHF.